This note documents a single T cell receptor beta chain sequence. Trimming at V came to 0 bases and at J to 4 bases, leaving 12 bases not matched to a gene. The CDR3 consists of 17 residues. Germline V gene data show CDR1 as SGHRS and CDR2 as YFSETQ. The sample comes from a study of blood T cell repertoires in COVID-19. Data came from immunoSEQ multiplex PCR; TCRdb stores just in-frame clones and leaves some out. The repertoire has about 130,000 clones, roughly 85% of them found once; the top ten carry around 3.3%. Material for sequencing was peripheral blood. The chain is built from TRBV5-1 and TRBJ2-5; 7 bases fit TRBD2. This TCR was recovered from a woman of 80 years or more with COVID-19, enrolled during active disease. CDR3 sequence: CASSLDWGGSIVETQYF. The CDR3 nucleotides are TGCGCCAGCAGCTTGGATTGGGGGGGGTCTATTGTAGAGACCCAGTACTTC.